These 21 T cell receptor beta chains were sequenced from one sample in a study of cytomegalovirus exposure and HLA in healthy donors. Both 60 Vbeta primers and 13 Jbeta primers went into the PCR. The table came from immunoSEQ multiplex PCR; TCRdb's copy has only in-frame clones and leaves some out. Here the sample spans about 190,000 clones, more than 75% being singletons. Sequencing was carried out using PBMCs. These receptor sequences come from a man in his thirties or forties in good health and CMV-seronegative.

The rearrangement joins TRBV18 to TRBJ2-5; TRBD2 matches at 8 bases. Germline V gives CDR1 KGHSH, CDR2 LQKENI. The CDR3 runs to 15 residues. Losses at the gene ends were 3 bases for V and 5 bases for J; bases not matched to a gene: 8. The CDR3 DNA reads as TGTGCCAGCTCACCTCCGGGACTAGAAGGGGAGACCCAGTACTTC. This encodes CASSPPGLEGETQYF.

The gene calls are TRBV19 and TRBJ2-1, with 8 bases fitting TRBD1. Germline V gene sequence: CDR1 LNHDA, CDR2 SQIVND (reference sequence). The CDR3 spans 16 residues. Trimming took 3 bases from V and 2 from J; bases not matched to a gene: 6. CDR3 sequence reads: CASSITRTGTYNEQFF. The CDR3 coding sequence is TGTGCCAGTAGTATCACCCGGACAGGGACCTACAATGAGCAGTTCTTC.

This clone has just one count. The chain carries TRBV6-4 and TRBJ1-6; D gene ambiguous. V lost 8 bases and J lost 8, with 16 bases in between. The CDR3 length is 14 residues. Germline V gene data show CDR1 as MRHNA and CDR2 as SNTAGT. The CDR3 nucleotides read TGTGCCAGCTCCGCCGGGTCGGTCGATTCACCCCTCCACTTT. It is translated as CASSAGSVDSPLHF.

V usage is TRBV10-3 and J usage is TRBJ2-5; D is unresolved. Trimming left V 3 bases short and J 3 bases short, with 20 bases between. Germline CDR1 is ENHRY and CDR2 is SYGVKD. The CDR3 covers 17 residues. The CDR3 is CAISEKFQIDHKETQYF. The CDR3 coding sequence is TGTGCCATCAGTGAAAAGTTCCAGATCGATCATAAAGAGACCCAGTACTTC.

This sequence joins TRBV2 and TRBJ1-4; 8 nucleotides align to TRBD1. The CDR3 length is 13 residues. Germline V gene data show CDR1 as SNHLY and CDR2 as FYNNEI. The ends lost 5 bases at V and 8 bases at J; junction bases unmatched: 4. This chain's CDR3 is CASSRDRREKLFF. CDR3 coding DNA: TGTGCCAGCAGTCGGGACAGGCGGGAAAAACTGTTTTTT.

The chain recombines TRBV7-2 with TRBJ2-7, with 8 positions matching TRBD1. The CDR3 covers 15 residues. Looked up from germline, CDR1 is SGHTA and CDR2 is FQGNSA. Trimming took 1 base from V and 6 from J; bases not matched to a gene: 8. The CDR3 sequence: CASSLVVQGAGEQYF. DNA of the CDR3: TGTGCCAGCAGCTTAGTGGTTCAGGGGGCTGGCGAGCAGTACTTC.

This clone was detected only once. The same CDR3 is also encoded by other DNA sequences in this sample. The chain joins TRBV19 to TRBJ1-5; tentatively, D is TRBD1 (6 bases). The CDR3 runs 15 residues. Germline V gene lookup returns CDR1 LNHDA and CDR2 SQIVND (reference sequence). With 1 base removed from V and 1 base from J, the gap between germline ends came to 8 bases. CDR3 nucleotide sequence: TGTGCCAGTAGTATAGTGGGGGCGAGCAATCAGCCCCAGCATTTT. This codes for CASSIVGASNQPQHF.

This chain connects TRBV7-2 to TRBJ2-7, with 9 bases aligning to TRBD2. CDR3 length: 18 amino acids. Trimming cost V 2 bases and J 5 bases; bases outside gene matches: 16. Germline V gene sequence: CDR1 SGHTA, CDR2 FQGNSA. The CDR3 region is CASSLLGFFSSGAHEQYF. CDR3 nucleotides: TGTGCCAGCAGCTTACTAGGGTTCTTCTCTAGCGGGGCTCACGAGCAGTACTTC.

This clone came up once. Other DNA sequences in this specimen translate into the identical CDR3. The rearrangement links TRBV6-5 to TRBJ2-1; possibly TRBD1 for D (5 bases). Trimming removed 7 bases at V and 5 bases at J, with 15 bases between. Looked up from germline, CDR1 is MNHEY and CDR2 is SVGAGI. The CDR3 spans 14 residues. The CDR3 protein is CASTKDTLDNEQFF. In nucleotides, the CDR3 is TGTGCCAGCACTAAGGACACGTTAGACAATGAGCAGTTCTTC.

The CDR3, as DNA: TGTGCCAGCAGCTTACAGGGGGCAAAACTGTTTTTT. This codes for CASSLQGAKLFF. The genes are TRBV5-5 and TRBJ1-4, with TRBD1 matching 9 bases. Per germline, CDR1 SGHKS and CDR2 YYEKEE (reference sequence). The junction had 0 bases not matched to a gene; V was cut back by 2 bases and J by 10 bases. The CDR3 spans 12 residues.

This chain connects TRBV7-9 to TRBJ1-4; 7 positions agree with TRBD1. CDR3 length: 15 residues. Unmatched junction bases numbered 5, after V lost 2 bases and J lost 5 bases. CDR1 and CDR2 (germline): SEHNR, FQNEAQ (reference sequence). CDR3 residues: CASSLSTGYNEKLFF. The CDR3 coding sequence is TGTGCCAGCAGCTTATCGACAGGGTACAATGAAAAACTGTTTTTT.

This sequence joins TRBV6-4 and TRBJ1-4, with TRBD1 matching over 9 bases. J lost 8 bases, V lost 6 bases, and 13 bases had no gene match. Germline V CDR1 and CDR2: MRHNA, SNTAGT. CDR3 size: 16 residues. Here the CDR3 reads CASSETGTGKREKLFF. CDR3 in DNA: TGTGCCAGCAGCGAAACCGGGACAGGGAAGCGAGAAAAACTGTTTTTT.

This clone has a single count. This rearrangement joins TRBV4-3 to TRBJ2-1; TRBD2 matches at 9 bases. The germline V gene encodes CDR1 LGHNA and CDR2 YSLEER. After removal of 0 bases from V and 4 bases from J, the junction contained 4 bases not matched to a gene. The CDR3 is made up of 16 amino acids. CDR3: CASSQDVSGGYNEQFF. The DNA of the CDR3 is TGCGCCAGCAGCCAAGATGTCAGCGGGGGGTACAATGAGCAGTTCTTC.

The chain is built from TRBV6-1 and TRBJ2-1, with TRBD1 identical over 9 bases. The CDR3 spans 17 residues. Trimming cost V 1 base and J 8 bases; bases outside gene matches: 12. Germline-derived CDR1 and CDR2 are MNHNS and SASEGT. CDR3 protein: CASSEDEPGQGFDEQFF. CDR3 coding DNA: TGTGCCAGCAGTGAAGACGAACCGGGACAGGGTTTCGATGAGCAGTTCTTC.

The V and J genes are TRBV7-2 and TRBJ1-2; D perhaps matches TRBD1 (5 bases). The ends were cut back, 4 bases at V and 7 bases at J, with 16 bases in the middle. The CDR3 has 14 amino acids. The germline CDR1 and CDR2 sequences are SGHTA and FQGNSA. CDR3 bases: TGTGCCAGCAGCTCCGAGGGACTACGGTTTGGCTACACCTTC. Translation gives CASSSEGLRFGYTF.

The chain's CDR3 is CASRDRSDQPQHF. The CDR3 region has the DNA TGTGCCAGCAGAGACAGGTCAGATCAGCCCCAGCATTTT. The rearrangement uses TRBV2 and TRBJ1-5; D is perhaps TRBD1 (6 bases). The CDR3 extends over 13 amino acids. CDR1 and CDR2 (germline): SNHLY, FYNNEI. V was trimmed by 6 bases and J by 5 bases, leaving 11 bases between them. The whole variable domain, filled in from reference TRBV2 and TRBJ1-5, reads EPEVTQTPSHQVTQMGQEVILRCVPISNHLYFYWYRQILGQKVEFLVSFYNNEISEKSEIFDDQFSVERPDGSNFTLKIRSTKLEDSAMYFCASRDRSDQPQHFGDGTRLSIL.

The CDR3 nucleotides are TGTGCCAGCAGTCTCTTGCAGGGGCGGGAGCAGTACTTC. This sequence encodes CASSLLQGREQYF. V and J are TRBV2 and TRBJ2-7, with D possibly being TRBD1 (6 bases). Germline V gene data show CDR1 as SNHLY and CDR2 as FYNNEI. V was trimmed by 5 bases and J by 7 bases, leaving 15 bases between them. The CDR3 runs to 13 residues. Full variable domain (missing parts from reference TRBV2 and TRBJ2-7): EPEVTQTPSHQVTQMGQEVILRCVPISNHLYFYWYRQILGQKVEFLVSFYNNEISEKSEIFDDQFSVERPDGSNFTLKIRSTKLEDSAMYFCASSLLQGREQYFGPGTRLTVT.

The genes are TRBV10-2 and TRBJ1-6, with 11 bases matching TRBD1. The CDR3 is made up of 14 amino acids. With V trimmed by 6 bases and J by 5 bases, 0 bases remained unmatched. CDR1 and CDR2 (germline): WSHSY, SAAADI. The chain's CDR3 is CASRGQGDNSPLHF. The CDR3 DNA follows: TGCGCCAGCAGGGGACAGGGGGATAATTCACCCCTCCACTTT.

This clone was picked up one time. The V gene is TRBV5-6, the J gene TRBJ1-6; TRBD1 is a possible D gene (5 bases). The CDR3 runs 15 residues. The ends were cut back, 0 bases at V and 5 bases at J, with 9 bases in the middle. Looked up from germline, CDR1 is SGHDT and CDR2 is YYEEEE. The CDR3 DNA reads TGTGCCAGCAGCTTGGTAGGGGAAGATAATTCACCCCTCCACTTT. This codes for CASSLVGEDNSPLHF.

The chain carries TRBV27 and TRBJ1-5; 7 bases line up with TRBD1. This CDR3 region has 15 residues. V gave up 2 bases and J gave up 9 bases; unmatched junction bases: 10. Germline CDR1 MNHEY, CDR2 SMNVEV (reference sequence). The CDR3 bases are TGTGCCAGCAGTTTAGGGCCCACAGGGGAGGCGCCCCAGCATTTT. It yields the protein CASSLGPTGEAPQHF.

The rearrangement links TRBV6-5 to TRBJ1-2; no definite D call. The CDR3 runs to 12 residues. Germline assignment: CDR1 MNHEY and CDR2 SVGAGI. V was pared by 5 bases and J by 6 bases, with 10 bases between. CDR3 in DNA: TGTGCCAGCAGTGGGAGATCCGATGGCTACACCTTC. Translation: CASSGRSDGYTF.